Shown below are 32 T cell receptor beta chains from a single sample sequenced in a study of shared clonotypes between healthy human individuals. Measured with immunoSEQ multiplex PCR; TCRdb has only the in-frame clones, and not every one. The sample records about 1 million clones, 65% to 80% being singletons. Sequencing used memory CD4+ T cells sorted from blood. Indicated subset: CD45RA-negative fraction. The source is a man younger than 35 in good health.

This sequence joins TRBV6-1 and TRBJ2-1, with D possibly called TRBD1 or TRBD2 (6 bases each). The ends were cut back, 0 bases at V and 2 bases at J, with 29 bases in the middle. Germline values: CDR1 MNHNS, CDR2 SASEGT. The CDR3 length is 22 residues. CDR3 amino acids: CASSEARGHPGLSSVAYNEQFF. CDR3 nucleotides: TGTGCCAGCAGTGAAGCGAGGGGACACCCGGGACTTTCCTCTGTCGCCTACAATGAGCAGTTCTTC.

The chain is built from TRBV7-9 and TRBJ1-4; 11 bases align to TRBD1. The germline CDR1 and CDR2 sequences are SEHNR and FQNEAQ (reference sequence). J was trimmed by 3 bases and V by 2 bases; bases with no gene match: 11. CDR3 length equals 19 residues. The CDR3 coding sequence is TGTGCCAGCAGCTTACAAGGGACAGGGGGAATTCGGGCTAATGAAAAACTGTTTTTT. It codes for CASSLQGTGGIRANEKLFF.

This clone was seen only a few times. The V gene is TRBV5-6, the J gene TRBJ2-3, with 11 bases that match TRBD2. J lost 7 bases, V lost 1 base, and 5 bases had no gene match. CDR3 length: 15 amino acids. Germline loops: CDR1 SGHDT, CDR2 YYEEEE. CDR3 coding DNA: TGTGCCAGCAGCTTGATGACTAGCGGGGATTATACGCAGTATTTT. Translating gives CASSLMTSGDYTQYF.

This clone was seen a handful of times. The gene calls are TRBV27 and TRBJ1-2; D call uncertain. Between the trimmed V and J ends, which lost 2 bases and 0 bases, there was a span of 10 bases. The CDR3 has 15 residues. Germline V gene data show CDR1 as MNHEY and CDR2 as SMNVEV (reference sequence). As DNA, the CDR3 is TGTGCCAGCAGTTTAGGGAACAACCCTAACTATGGCTACACCTTC. Its protein is CASSLGNNPNYGYTF.

This chain links TRBV5-1 with TRBJ2-5; perhaps TRBD2 as D (5 bases). The CDR3 extends over 13 amino acids. Trimming cost V 4 bases and J 4 bases, with 11 bases left between them. Looked up from germline, CDR1 is SGHRS and CDR2 is YFSETQ. CDR3 sequence (DNA): TGCGCCAGCAGCCCACCTAGCCTAGAGACCCAGTACTTC. It translates to CASSPPSLETQYF.

The genes are TRBV11-2 and TRBJ1-3; D uncertain. CDR1 SGHAT and CDR2 FQNNGV come from the germline V gene. The CDR3 has 15 amino acids. V gave up 1 base and J gave up 4 bases, with 11 bases separating them. The CDR3 nucleotides are TGTGCCAGCAGCTTAGGCCTAAAGCAAGGAAACACCATATATTTT. This encodes CASSLGLKQGNTIYF.

The chain joins TRBV28 to TRBJ2-3, with 13 nucleotides matching TRBD2. This CDR3 has 15 amino acids. The V segment lost 2 bases and the J segment 5 bases; nucleotides outside the gene matches: 1. Germline CDR1 MDHEN, CDR2 SYDVKM. The CDR3 loop is CASSLGTSGVDTQYF. CDR3 DNA: TGTGCCAGCAGTTTAGGGACTAGCGGGGTAGATACGCAGTATTTT.

The chain uses TRBV11-3 and TRBJ1-5; 7 bases match TRBD1. Germline assignment: CDR1 SGHNT and CDR2 YENEEA. This CDR3 has 19 amino acids. After removal of 4 bases from V and 1 base from J, the junction contained 16 bases not matched to a gene. The CDR3 protein is CASSSEGGDRESSNQPQHF. CDR3 DNA sequence: TGTGCCAGCAGCTCCGAGGGGGGGGACAGAGAGTCGAGCAATCAGCCCCAGCATTTT. The full variable domain, rest sourced from reference TRBV11-3 and TRBJ1-5, is EAGVVQSPRYKIIEKKQPVAFWCNPISGHNTLYWYLQNLGQGPELLIRYENEEAVDDSQLPKDRFSAERLKGVDSTLKIQPAELGDSAVYLCASSSEGGDRESSNQPQHFGDGTRLSIL.

V usage is TRBV5-6 and J usage is TRBJ2-3; D might be TRBD1 or TRBD2, each matching 5 bases. Germline CDR1 SGHDT, CDR2 YYEEEE. V was cut by 0 bases and J by 5 bases, with 16 bases left in between. The CDR3 spans 16 residues. The CDR3 DNA reads TGTGCCAGCAGCTTGGGAGGCGGTGGGGCGGGAGATACGCAGTATTTT. Translation: CASSLGGGGAGDTQYF. The full variable domain, in which reference TRBV5-6 and TRBJ2-3 provide the parts outside the CDR3, is DAGVTQSPTHLIKTRGQQVTLRCSPKSGHDTVSWYQQALGQGPQFIFQYYEEEERQRGNFPDRFSGHQFPNYSSELNVNALLLGDSALYLCASSLGGGGAGDTQYFGPGTRLTVL.

This clone has only a few counts. V gene TRBV25-1 combines with J gene TRBJ1-5; D is unresolved. CDR3 length: 12 amino acids. V lost 6 bases and J 5 bases, leaving 8 bases between the germline ends. Germline V gene lookup returns CDR1 MGHDK and CDR2 SYGVNS. The CDR3: CASRKEYQPQHF. In DNA, the CDR3 is TGTGCCAGCAGGAAAGAGTATCAGCCCCAGCATTTT.

The CDR3 here is CAWSARTGVAFF. As DNA, the CDR3 is TGTGCCTGGAGTGCAAGGACAGGGGTAGCTTTCTTT. The chain links TRBV30 to TRBJ1-1, with 9 bases matching TRBD1. The CDR3 contains 12 residues. V was pared by 1 base and J by 10 bases, with 4 bases of the junction left unmatched. The germline CDR1 and CDR2 sequences are GTSNPN and SVGIG (reference sequence).

CDR3 nucleotides: TGTGCCCTCGGACGAGGCAGGGGGCTTGAAAAACTGTTTTTT. Amino acid sequence: CALGRGRGLEKLFF. The chain couples TRBV7-9 to TRBJ1-4, with 8 bases fitting TRBD1. CDR1 SEHNR and CDR2 FQNEAQ come from the germline V gene (reference sequence). The CDR3 extends over 14 amino acids. Trimming removed 11 bases from V and 7 bases from J; junction bases left unmatched: 12.

CDR3 DNA sequence: TGTGCCAGCAGTTACCCCAGGGATGGAATATACGAGCAGTACTTC. It is translated as CASSYPRDGIYEQYF. The chain recombines TRBV6-6 with TRBJ2-7; TRBD1 might be the D (5 bases). CDR3 length: 15 residues. Trimming shortened V by 2 bases and J by 4 bases, and 15 bases separated the two germline ends. In germline, CDR1 is MNHNY, CDR2 SVGAGI (reference sequence).

The chain uses TRBV18 and TRBJ2-7, with D perhaps TRBD1 or TRBD2 (6 bases each). V was shortened by 3 bases and J by 4 bases, with 19 bases between the two germline ends. The CDR3 runs to 16 residues. Germline CDR1 KGHSH, CDR2 LQKENI. CDR3 region: CASSPRDGGSAYEQYF. The DNA for the CDR3 is TGTGCCAGCTCACCGAGGGACGGGGGCTCAGCATACGAGCAGTACTTC.

CDR3 amino acids: CASSISRGEGGYTF. CDR3 nucleotide sequence: TGTGCCAGCAGCATAAGCAGGGGAGAGGGCGGCTACACCTTC. The rearrangement joins TRBV5-8 to TRBJ1-2; a weak D match, TRBD1 (6 bases). The V end was cut by 4 bases, the J end by 8 bases, with 18 bases between. The CDR3 covers 14 residues. Germline CDR1 is SGHTS and CDR2 is YDEGEE.

This chain's CDR3 is CASSGGTGGLTNEKLFF. The CDR3 region has the DNA TGTGCCAGCAGCGGTGGGACAGGGGGCTTAACTAATGAAAAACTGTTTTTT. The J gene is TRBJ1-4, the V gene TRBV5-4, with 12 nucleotides matching TRBD1. Germline V CDR1 and CDR2: SGHNT, YYREEE (reference sequence). CDR3 length equals 17 residues. With 4 bases clipped from V and 1 base from J, the junction kept 5 bases outside the gene matches.

The V call is TRBV7-3, the J call TRBJ1-1; D call uncertain. Germline assignment: CDR1 SGHTA and CDR2 FQGTGA. The CDR3 consists of 17 residues. V lost 1 base, J lost 4 bases, and 19 bases lay in between. The CDR3 DNA reads as TGTGCCAGCAGCTTAATTTTGGGATTGGGCAGTAGCACTGAAGCTTTCTTT. Translation gives CASSLILGLGSSTEAFF. The whole variable domain, remainder taken from reference TRBV7-3 and TRBJ1-1, is GAGVSQTPSNKVTEKGKYVELRCDPISGHTALYWYRQSLGQGPEFLIYFQGTGAADDSGLPNDRFFAVRPEGSVSTLKIQRTERGDSAVYLCASSLILGLGSSTEAFFGQGTRLTVV.

The V and J genes are TRBV15 and TRBJ2-7, with D unclear. V was clipped by 0 bases and J by 6 bases, with 6 bases between them. CDR1 and CDR2 (germline): LNHNV, YYDKDF (reference sequence). The CDR3 contains 12 residues. The CDR3 loop is CATSRDWREQYF. CDR3 coding DNA: TGTGCCACCAGCAGAGATTGGCGCGAGCAGTACTTC.

The V and J genes are TRBV7-2 and TRBJ2-1, with 7 bases fitting TRBD2. The CDR3 is made up of 15 amino acids. Germline values: CDR1 SGHTA, CDR2 FQGNSA. V lost 4 bases, J lost 6 bases, and 9 bases stayed unmatched. CDR3 in DNA: TGTGCCAGCAGCTCCGGAAGCGGGACCGTCAATGAGCAGTTCTTC. Its translation is CASSSGSGTVNEQFF.

The chain employs TRBV18 and TRBJ2-3; possible D gene TRBD1, 6 bases. Germline V gives CDR1 KGHSH, CDR2 LQKENI. The V end lost 3 bases, the J end lost 2 bases, and 12 bases lay between the germline ends. The CDR3 runs 15 residues. CDR3 nucleotide sequence: TGTGCCAGCTCACCGAACAGGGTCTACACAGATACGCAGTATTTT. The encoded protein is CASSPNRVYTDTQYF.

This clone showed up just a few times. The rearrangement joins TRBV11-2 to TRBJ2-7; D is undetermined. The CDR3 spans 16 residues. Between the trimmed V and J ends, which lost 2 bases and 1 base, there was a span of 15 bases. CDR1 is SGHAT, CDR2 FQNNGV, per germline. The CDR3 reads CASSLSGNLNSYEQYF. The CDR3 nucleotides read TGTGCCAGCAGCTTATCTGGGAATTTAAATTCCTACGAGCAGTACTTC.

The J gene is TRBJ1-5, the V gene TRBV27, with 12 bases fitting TRBD1. This CDR3 is 18 amino acids long. The V gene end was trimmed by 7 bases and the J gene end by 1 base; junction bases not matched to a gene: 11. Germline assignment: CDR1 MNHEY and CDR2 SMNVEV (reference sequence). The CDR3 protein is CASTLGDRGQRSNQPQHF. DNA of the CDR3: TGTGCCAGCACCTTGGGGGACAGGGGGCAGAGAAGCAATCAGCCCCAGCATTTT.

This clone was detected ten times or more. CDR3 DNA sequence: TGTGCCAGCAGCCCCCCGGTGGTAGCGGGGGGGCAGTATGAGCAGTTCTTC. Translating gives CASSPPVVAGGQYEQFF. The rearrangement uses TRBV27 and TRBJ2-1; 11 positions match TRBD2. The CDR3 has 17 residues. V shed 6 bases, J shed 8 bases, and the junction held 15 bases outside the gene matches. Per the germline V gene, CDR1 is MNHEY and CDR2 is SMNVEV (reference sequence).

The chain links TRBV30 to TRBJ1-4; D call uncertain. Trimming removed 5 bases from V and 10 bases from J, with 20 bases in between. Per germline, CDR1 GTSNPN and CDR2 SVGIG (reference sequence). The CDR3 runs to 14 residues. The CDR3 protein is CAWAVDLSPVKLFF. The CDR3 bases are TGTGCCTGGGCCGTGGACTTAAGCCCGGTAAAACTGTTTTTT.

The chain uses TRBV19 and TRBJ2-5, with TRBD2 matching 15 bases. Germline CDR1 is LNHDA and CDR2 is SQIVND (reference sequence). The CDR3 sequence is 17 residues long. With V trimmed by 5 bases and J by 5 bases, 9 bases remained unmatched. The CDR3 is CASSPGLAGGLRETQYF. In DNA, the CDR3 is TGTGCCAGTAGTCCGGGACTAGCGGGAGGCCTGCGGGAGACCCAGTACTTC.

The rearrangement links TRBV29-1 to TRBJ1-5, with no clear D. This CDR3 region has 12 residues. The germline V gene has CDR1 SQVTM and CDR2 ANQGSEA. V was clipped by 5 bases and J by 4 bases, with 9 bases between them. As DNA, the CDR3 is TGCAGCGTTCGGTCAGGTAATCAGCCCCAGCATTTT. Its translation: CSVRSGNQPQHF.

This clone was counted a few times. The rearrangement joins TRBV29-1 to TRBJ1-6, with 7 bases identical to TRBD1. The germline gives CDR1 SQVTM, CDR2 ANQGSEA. There are 13 residues in the CDR3. V trimming: 6 bases; J trimming: 8 bases; junction bases outside the gene matches: 7. CDR3 region: CSVRGTADSPLHF. DNA for the CDR3: TGCAGCGTCCGCGGGACAGCGGATTCACCCCTCCACTTT.

The CDR3, as DNA: TGTGCCAGCCGGGGCCCCGCAGGAAACACCATATATTTT. Protein: CASRGPAGNTIYF. The chain employs TRBV2 and TRBJ1-3, with D possibly being TRBD1 (5 bases). The CDR3 is 13 amino acids. CDR1 and CDR2 (germline): SNHLY, FYNNEI. The V end lost 8 bases, the J end lost 4 bases, and 12 bases lay between the germline ends.

The V and J genes are TRBV19 and TRBJ1-1; D might be TRBD1 (6 bases). The V gene's germline CDR1 is LNHDA and CDR2 SQIVND (reference sequence). Trimming took off 6 bases at V and 1 base at J, with 12 bases between the two ends. CDR3 length: 14 amino acids. The CDR3 nucleotides read TGTGCCAGTAGCTCGGGGGCGGGGAACACTGAAGCTTTCTTT. Its translation: CASSSGAGNTEAFF. The whole variable domain, remainder taken from reference TRBV19 and TRBJ1-1, is DGGITQSPKYLFRKEGQNVTLSCEQNLNHDAMYWYRQDPGQGLRLIYYSQIVNDFQKGDIAEGYSVSREKKESFPLTVTSAQKNPTAFYLCASSSGAGNTEAFFGQGTRLTVV.

The V call is TRBV4-1, the J call TRBJ1-5, with D tentatively TRBD1 (6 bases). V lost 0 bases to trimming and J lost 7 bases, with 13 bases between them. This CDR3 comprises 15 residues. Germline CDR1 MGHRA, CDR2 YSYEKL. The DNA of the CDR3 is TGCGCCAGCAGCCAAGATCAGGGGCAGGCGCAGCCCCAGCATTTT. It specifies CASSQDQGQAQPQHF.

V usage is TRBV5-4 and J usage is TRBJ1-2, with 9 bases that match TRBD1. Trimming at V came to 2 bases and at J to 14 bases, leaving 7 bases not matched to a gene. This CDR3 has 12 amino acids. Germline V gives CDR1 SGHNT, CDR2 YYREEE (reference sequence). CDR3 coding DNA: TGTGCCAGCAGCTTCGGGACAGGGAAACAAACCTTC. This sequence encodes CASSFGTGKQTF.

This clone was recorded once. The chain is built from TRBV19 and TRBJ2-1, with 7 positions matching TRBD1. Germline CDR1 LNHDA, CDR2 SQIVND (reference sequence). The CDR3 is 16 residues long. The V and J ends lost 0 bases and 3 bases, in that order; junction bases with no gene match: 5. The CDR3 loop reads CASSIETGVGYNEQFF. CDR3 coding DNA: TGTGCCAGTAGTATAGAAACAGGGGTTGGCTACAATGAGCAGTTCTTC.